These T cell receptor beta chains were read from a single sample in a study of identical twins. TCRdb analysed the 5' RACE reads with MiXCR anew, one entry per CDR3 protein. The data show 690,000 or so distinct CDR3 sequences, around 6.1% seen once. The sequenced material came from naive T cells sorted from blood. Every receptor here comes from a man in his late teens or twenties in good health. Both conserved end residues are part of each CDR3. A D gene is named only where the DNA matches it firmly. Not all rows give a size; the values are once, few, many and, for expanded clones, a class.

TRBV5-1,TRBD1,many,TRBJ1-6,TGCGCCAGCAGCGAAGGGACAGGGAGTGGAAGTTCACCCCTCCACTTT,CASSEGTGSGSSPLHF
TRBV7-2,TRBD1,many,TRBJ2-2,TGTGCCAGCAGCTTTACCGCGGGACAGGGGCCCACCGGGGAGCTGTTTTTT,CASSFTAGQGPTGELFF
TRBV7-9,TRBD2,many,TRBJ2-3,TGTGCCAGCAGCCGGACTAGCGAATACACAGATACGCAGTATTTT,CASSRTSEYTDTQYF
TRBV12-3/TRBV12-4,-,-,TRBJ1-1,TGTGCCAGCACGCCTCGGGGCCATTTTGGGGGGACGAACACTGAAGCTTTCTTT,CASTPRGHFGGTNTEAFF
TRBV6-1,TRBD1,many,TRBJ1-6,TGTGCCAGCAGTAAACGGGACAGAAGCTCCTATAATTCACCCCTCCACTTT,CASSKRDRSSYNSPLHF
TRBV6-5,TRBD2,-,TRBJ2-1,TGTGCCAGCAGTTACGCTAGCGGGAGTTACGATGAGCAGTTCTTC,CASSYASGSYDEQFF
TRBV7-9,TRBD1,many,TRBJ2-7,TGTGCCACTACCGGGACAGGGGACGAGCAGTACTTC,CATTGTGDEQYF
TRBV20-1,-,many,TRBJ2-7,TGCAGTGCTAGAAACCACCTCTCCGAGCAGTACTTC,CSARNHLSEQYF
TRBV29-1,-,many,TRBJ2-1,TGCAGCGTTGCCTACAGGGTTTCCTACAATGAGCAGTTCTTC,CSVAYRVSYNEQFF
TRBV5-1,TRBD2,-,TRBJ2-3,TGCGCCAGCAGCTTGATTTATAGGAGCGGGAGGGCCAAAGATACGCAGTATTTT,CASSLIYRSGRAKDTQYF
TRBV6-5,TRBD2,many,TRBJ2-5,TGTGCCAGCAGTTACGTGTCTAGCGGGAGCCAAGAGACCCAGTACTTC,CASSYVSSGSQETQYF
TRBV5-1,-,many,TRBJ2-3,TGCGCCAGCAGCTTGGACTCAGGAGGAGATACGCAGTATTTT,CASSLDSGGDTQYF
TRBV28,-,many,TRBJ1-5,TGTGCCAGCGGATGGTGGGGCACTCAGCCCCAGCATTTT,CASGWWGTQPQHF
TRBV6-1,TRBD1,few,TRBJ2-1,TGTGCCAGCCCCCGGGACAGGGGATCGAATGAGCAGTTCTTC,CASPRDRGSNEQFF
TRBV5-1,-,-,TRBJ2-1,TGCGCCAGCAGCTTGGCCCGGCAGGGCGGGAACAATGAGCAGTTCTTC,CASSLARQGGNNEQFF
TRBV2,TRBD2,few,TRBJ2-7,TGTGCCAGCAGCGGGACTAGCGACTACGAGCAGTACTTC,CASSGTSDYEQYF
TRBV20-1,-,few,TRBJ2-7,TGCAGTGGCTGGGCCCAGGAAGCCTACGAGCAGTACTTC,CSGWAQEAYEQYF
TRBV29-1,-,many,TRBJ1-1,TGCAGCGTTTCGGCCGCGGGGAACACTGAAGCTTTCTTT,CSVSAAGNTEAFF
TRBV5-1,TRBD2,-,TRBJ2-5,TGCGCCAGCAGCTTGATGGGGACTAGCGGGAAGGTAGGGGAGACCCAGTACTTC,CASSLMGTSGKVGETQYF
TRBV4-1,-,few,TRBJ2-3,TGCGCCAGCAGCCAATTGGGATTGGGGGCAGATACGCAGTATTTT,CASSQLGLGADTQYF
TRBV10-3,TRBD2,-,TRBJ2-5,TGTGCCATCAGTGAGTCACCCGGGACTAGCGGGAGGCACTCTCAAGAGACCCAGTACTTC,CAISESPGTSGRHSQETQYF
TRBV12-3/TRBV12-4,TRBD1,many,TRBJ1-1,TGTGCCAGCAGTTTAGGGACAGGGGGGGGCACTGAAGCTTTCTTT,CASSLGTGGGTEAFF
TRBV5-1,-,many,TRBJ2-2,TGCGCCAGCATCCCCGATCCGAACACCGGGGAGCTGTTTTTT,CASIPDPNTGELFF
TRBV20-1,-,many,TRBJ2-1,TGCAGTGCTCAGACCTTAGCGTACCCCTACAATGAGCAGTTCTTC,CSAQTLAYPYNEQFF
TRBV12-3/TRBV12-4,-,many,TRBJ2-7,TGTGCCAGCAGTTTATCTAGCTTGAGCTCCGAGCAGTACTTC,CASSLSSLSSEQYF
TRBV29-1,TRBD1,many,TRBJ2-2,TGCAGCGGAGGACAGGGGAACACCGGGGAGCTGTTTTTT,CSGGQGNTGELFF
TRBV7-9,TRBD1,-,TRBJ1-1,TGTGCCAGCAGCATTACAGGGGATGGTAGGACTGAAGCTTTCTTT,CASSITGDGRTEAFF
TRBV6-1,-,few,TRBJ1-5,TGTGCCAGCGCTGTGGGTATTCGGGGAGGTCAGCCCCAGCATTTT,CASAVGIRGGQPQHF
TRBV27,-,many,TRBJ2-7,TGTGCCAGCAGTTCCATTGGCTCCTACGAGCAGTACTTC,CASSSIGSYEQYF
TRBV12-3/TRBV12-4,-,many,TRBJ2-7,TGTGCCAGCAGGAAAAACAGGGATTACGAGCAGTACTTC,CASRKNRDYEQYF
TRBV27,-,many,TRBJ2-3,TGTGCCAGCAGTTTGAGGGAGCGCACAGATACGCAGTATTTT,CASSLRERTDTQYF
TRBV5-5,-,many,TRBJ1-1,TGTGCCAGCAGCTTGAGGGATGTAGTCAGGGCGGACACTGAAGCTTTCTTT,CASSLRDVVRADTEAFF
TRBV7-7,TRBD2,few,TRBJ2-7,TGTGCCAGCAGCTTACTAGCGGGAGACCCTCGGGGGAACGAGCAGTACTTC,CASSLLAGDPRGNEQYF
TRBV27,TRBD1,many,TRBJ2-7,TGTGCCAGCGTCGGGTCCAGGACAGGGGCTTCTCGGGAGCAGTACTTC,CASVGSRTGASREQYF
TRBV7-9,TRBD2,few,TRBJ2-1,TGTGCCAGCAGCTTAGGACTAGCGGTGTCACAGTTCTTC,CASSLGLAVSQFF
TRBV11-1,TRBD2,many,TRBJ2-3,TGTGCCAGCAGCTTATATAGCGGGACCACAGATACGCAGTATTTT,CASSLYSGTTDTQYF
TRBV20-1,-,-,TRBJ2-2,TGCAGTGCTAGCGGCGGAAAAACCGGGGAGCTGTTTTTT,CSASGGKTGELFF
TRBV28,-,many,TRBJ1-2,TGTGCCAGCACATCGGGGGACGTCTATGGCTACACCTTC,CASTSGDVYGYTF
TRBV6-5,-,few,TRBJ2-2,TGTGCCAGCAGTTACCGGCCCCTAGCAGACTTGAACACCGGGGAGCTGTTTTTT,CASSYRPLADLNTGELFF
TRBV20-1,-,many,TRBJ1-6,TGCAGTGCTAGAGGCCAGGGCCCTTGGGGCAATTCACCCCTCCACTTT,CSARGQGPWGNSPLHF
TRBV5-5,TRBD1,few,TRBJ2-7,TGTGCCAGCAGCTGGGGACAGGGATCTTCCGAGCAGTACTTC,CASSWGQGSSEQYF
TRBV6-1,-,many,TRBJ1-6,TGTGCCAGCAGTCCCAGGGGCTCCTATAATTCACCCCTCCACTTT,CASSPRGSYNSPLHF
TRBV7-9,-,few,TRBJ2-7,TGTGCCAGCCTCGGAGGGGGCGACGAGCAGTACTTC,CASLGGGDEQYF
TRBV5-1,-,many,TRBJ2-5,TGCGCCAGCAATTCTGGGGGAGAGACCCAGTACTTC,CASNSGGETQYF
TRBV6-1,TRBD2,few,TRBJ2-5,TGTGCCAGCAGTGATTTCGGCGGGAGGCGGGAGGAGACCCAGTACTTC,CASSDFGGRREETQYF
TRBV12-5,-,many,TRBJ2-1,TGTGCTAGTGCGGCGGGGGCCGGTGAGCAGTTCTTC,CASAAGAGEQFF
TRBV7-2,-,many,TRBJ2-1,TGTGCCAGCAGCCCTTGGGCTGGGGGGAGCTCCTACAATGAGCAGTTCTTC,CASSPWAGGSSYNEQFF
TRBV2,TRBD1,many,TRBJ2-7,TGTGCCAGAACCGGGACAGGGATTCGCGAGCAGTACTTC,CARTGTGIREQYF
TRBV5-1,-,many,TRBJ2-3,TGCGCCAGCAGCGGGGACGGAGCGTCGACAGATACGCAGTATTTT,CASSGDGASTDTQYF
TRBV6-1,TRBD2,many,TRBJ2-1,TGTGCCAGCAGAGTCAGCGGGAGTAAGTACAATGAGCAGTTCTTC,CASRVSGSKYNEQFF